This T cell receptor beta chain was obtained from a study of blood T cell repertoires in COVID-19. Study context: Material from acute and convalescent COVID-19 was sourced from the United States, Italy and Spain.

As handled by the study authors: Reference gene primer amplification gave estimated nucleated cell counts. Only in-frame clones appear in the TCRdb table, and some are missing; sequencing was by immunoSEQ multiplex PCR. D and trimming were read from the DNA, whereas the V and J calls and clone size are those reported in that table. Of 300,000 to 400,000 clones listed, about 93% are singletons. V was shortened by 3 bases and J by 8 bases, with 10 bases between the two germline ends. The CDR3 has 13 residues. The germline V gene encodes CDR1 SGHAT and CDR2 FQNNGV. The sequenced material came from peripheral blood. This chain links TRBV11-2 with TRBJ1-4; maybe TRBD1 (5 bases). This TCR derives from a young woman who had recovered from COVID-19. The CDR3: CASSFKTEEKLFF. The DNA of the CDR3 is TGTGCCAGCAGCTTTAAGACAGAGGAAAAACTGTTTTTT.